This passage covers 13 T cell receptor beta chains from one sample sequenced in a study of human T cells and chemical hapten exposure. Time point meaning: patch test 1, 2 weeks after DPC sensitization. Noted treatment: therapeutic diphenylcyclopropenone sensitization with weekly scalp DPC. One entry per CDR3 protein results from TCRdb running MiXCR on the RACE reads. Of some 91,000 distinct CDR3 sequences in the sample, 9.5% to 15% were seen once. Sample: whole blood, taken in connection with sensitization to the hapten diphenylcyclopropenone (DPC). The receptors were sampled from a middle-aged woman with alopecia areata. Some clones in this sample may be carry-over from other donors' samples.

This clonotype was picked up many times. The chain has TRBV6-2 or TRBV6-3 and TRBJ1-1; D uncertain. The V end lost 2 bases, the J end lost 5 bases, and 9 bases lay between the germline ends. The CDR3 totals 13 residues. Per germline, CDR1 MNHEY and CDR2 SVGEGT. The CDR3 is CASSYMGSTEAFF. CDR3 bases: TGTGCCAGCAGTTACATGGGGTCGACTGAAGCTTTCTTT.

The chain couples TRBV7-9 to TRBJ2-3; D remains ambiguous. Germline CDR1 is SEHNR and CDR2 is FQNEAQ (reference sequence). V lost 6 bases and J 4 bases, leaving 8 bases between the germline ends. The CDR3 has 12 amino acids. CDR3 nucleotide sequence: TGTGCCAGCAGACCCTTGGCAGATACGCAGTATTTT. Protein product: CASRPLADTQYF.

This clonotype has more than one count but fewer than ten. J is TRBJ1-5 and V is TRBV12-3 or TRBV12-4, with TRBD1 matching 8 bases. CDR3 length: 14 amino acids. V lost 6 bases to trimming and J lost 4 bases; unmatched junction nucleotides: 5. The CDR3 spells CASSLRQGNQPQHF. The CDR3 nucleotides are TGTGCCAGCAGCTTACGACAGGGGAATCAGCCCCAGCATTTT.

The chain has TRBV20-1 and TRBJ2-1; D remains ambiguous. The CDR3 is 12 residues long. Germline CDR1 reads DFQATT; CDR2 reads SNEGSKA (reference sequence). V lost 5 bases, J lost 4 bases, and 9 bases lay in between. CDR3 amino acids: CSALHRYNEQFF. DNA for the CDR3: TGCAGTGCTCTCCACCGATACAATGAGCAGTTCTTC.

This clonotype was seen ten or more times. CDR3 loop: CASSLAGQRTAELFF. In nucleotides, the CDR3 is TGTGCCAGCAGCTTAGCGGGACAGCGTACGGCGGAACTGTTTTTT. The chain is built from TRBV7-9 and TRBJ1-4, with 7 bases identical to TRBD1. With V trimmed by 0 bases and J by 12 bases, 10 bases remained unmatched. From germline, CDR1 is SEHNR and CDR2 FQNEAQ (reference sequence). This CDR3 has 15 residues.

The sample holds a few counts of this clonotype. CDR3: CASSPLAGAMDTQYF. In DNA, the CDR3 is TGTGCCAGTAGTCCCCTAGCGGGAGCCATGGATACGCAGTATTTT. The rearrangement joins TRBV19 to TRBJ2-3; 10 bases agree with TRBD2. The CDR3 sequence is 15 residues long. V trimming: 5 bases; J trimming: 6 bases; junction bases outside the gene matches: 8. Germline V CDR1 and CDR2: LNHDA, SQIVND (reference sequence).

This clonotype was observed a few times. This chain joins TRBV4-1 and TRBJ2-7, with D unresolved. With 2 bases removed from V and 0 bases from J, the gap between germline ends came to 20 bases. Germline CDR1 reads MGHRA; CDR2 reads YSYEKL. The CDR3 is made up of 18 amino acids. CDR3 DNA sequence: TGCGCCAGCAGCCAATCCTCCCCCCACTACATGAGCTCCTACGAGCAGTACTTC. This translates into CASSQSSPHYMSSYEQYF.

This clonotype came up many times. J is TRBJ2-6 and V is TRBV7-3; D assignment may be TRBD1 or TRBD2 (5 bases each). CDR1 and CDR2 from the germline V gene are SGHTA and FQGTGA. Between the trimmed V and J ends, which lost 4 bases and 0 bases, there was a span of 10 bases. This CDR3 spans 16 amino acids. The CDR3 spells CASSSGPISGANVLTF. The CDR3 bases are TGTGCCAGCAGCTCGGGACCGATCTCTGGGGCCAACGTCCTGACTTTC.

This clonotype was recorded at least ten times. The gene calls are TRBV4-2 and TRBJ2-2; 8 bases line up with TRBD2. CDR1 and CDR2 from the germline V gene are LGHNA and YNFKEQ. The CDR3 length is 15 residues. V lost 8 bases, J lost 0 bases, and 5 bases stayed unmatched. CDR3 sequence: CASRGTRANTGELFF. CDR3 coding DNA: TGTGCCAGCCGGGGGACTAGGGCGAACACCGGGGAGCTGTTTTTT.

The chain carries TRBV11-2 and TRBJ2-3; TRBD2 is a possible D gene (5 bases). The CDR3 is made up of 15 amino acids. Trimming pared 3 bases from V and 0 bases from J, leaving 10 bases between. CDR1 is SGHAT, CDR2 FQNNGV, per germline. The CDR3 DNA reads as TGTGCCAGCAGCTTTCTCCTAGCAAGCACAGATACGCAGTATTTT. It translates to CASSFLLASTDTQYF.

This clonotype turned up a few times. V gene TRBV18 combines with J gene TRBJ1-2; D is possibly TRBD1 (5 bases). The CDR3 has 13 residues. V was clipped by 2 bases and J by 4 bases, with 8 bases between them. Germline V gene lookup returns CDR1 KGHSH and CDR2 LQKENI. The CDR3 nucleotides read TGTGCCAGCTCACCAGACAGAATCTATGGCTACACCTTC. This encodes CASSPDRIYGYTF.

This clonotype was detected ten times or more. The rearrangement uses TRBV28 and TRBJ1-2; TRBD1 matches 7 bases. The ends lost 7 bases at V and 6 bases at J; junction bases unmatched: 11. Germline V gene sequence: CDR1 MDHEN, CDR2 SYDVKM. The CDR3 runs to 14 residues. The CDR3 DNA reads as TGTGCCAGCACGAGGGGGCAAACGAGAAATGGCTACACCTTC. Its translation: CASTRGQTRNGYTF.

Regarding this clonotype: One end of the junction varies from germline; a read error may be responsible. This chain connects TRBV6-2 or TRBV6-3 to TRBJ2-1, with D maybe TRBD2 (6 bases). Germline V CDR1 and CDR2: MNHEY, SVGEGT. The CDR3 length is 11 residues. DNA for the CDR3: TGTGCCAGCGTCAACGGGGGTGAGCGGTTCTTC. Its protein product is CASVNGGERFF.